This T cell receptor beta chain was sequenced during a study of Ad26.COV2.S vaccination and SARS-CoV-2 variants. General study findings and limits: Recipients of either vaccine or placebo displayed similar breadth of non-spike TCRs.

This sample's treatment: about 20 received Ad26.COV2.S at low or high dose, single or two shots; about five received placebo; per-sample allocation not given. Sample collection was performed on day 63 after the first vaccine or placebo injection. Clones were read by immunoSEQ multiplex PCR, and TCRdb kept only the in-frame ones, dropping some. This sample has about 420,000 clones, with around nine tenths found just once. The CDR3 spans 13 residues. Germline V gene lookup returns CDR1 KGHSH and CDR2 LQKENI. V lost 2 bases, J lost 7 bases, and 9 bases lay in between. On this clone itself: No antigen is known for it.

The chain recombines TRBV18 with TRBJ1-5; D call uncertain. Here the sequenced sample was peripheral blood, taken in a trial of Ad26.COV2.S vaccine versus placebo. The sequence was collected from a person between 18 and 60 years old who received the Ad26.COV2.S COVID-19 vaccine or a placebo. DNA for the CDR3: TGTGCCAGCTCACCATCATTAGAGCAGCCCCAGCATTTT. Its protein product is CASSPSLEQPQHF.